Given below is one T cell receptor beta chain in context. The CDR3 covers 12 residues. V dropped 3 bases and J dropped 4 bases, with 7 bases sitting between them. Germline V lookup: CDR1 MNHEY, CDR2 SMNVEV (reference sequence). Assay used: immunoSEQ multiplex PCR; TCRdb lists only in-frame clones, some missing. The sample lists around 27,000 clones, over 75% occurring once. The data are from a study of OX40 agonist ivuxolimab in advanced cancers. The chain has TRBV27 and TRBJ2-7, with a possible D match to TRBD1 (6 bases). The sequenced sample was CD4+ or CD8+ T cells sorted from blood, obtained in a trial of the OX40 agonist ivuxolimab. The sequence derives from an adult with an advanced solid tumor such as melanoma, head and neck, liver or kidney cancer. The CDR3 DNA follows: TGTGCCAGCAGTTTCACAGGGTACGAGCAGTACTTC. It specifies CASSFTGYEQYF.